Below, 28 T cell receptor beta chains from the same sample are listed, as sequenced in a study of blood T cell repertoires in COVID-19. Method: immunoSEQ multiplex PCR; TCRdb's copy keeps in-frame clones and lacks some. The profile shows tens of thousands of clones, about 82% of them singletons. The sequenced sample was peripheral blood. These receptors were taken from an elderly woman in a cohort sampled during active or convalescent COVID-19.

The V call is TRBV11-3, the J call TRBJ2-1; 12 nucleotides match TRBD2. After removal of 1 base from V and 9 bases from J, the junction contained 7 bases not matched to a gene. CDR1 and CDR2 (germline): SGHNT, YENEEA. The CDR3 totals 16 residues. The CDR3 is CASSLGSLAGGREQFF. The CDR3 DNA reads as TGTGCCAGCAGCTTAGGGTCACTAGCGGGAGGTCGTGAGCAGTTCTTC. Using reference TRBV11-3 and TRBJ2-1 for the parts outside the CDR3, the full variable domain is EAGVVQSPRYKIIEKKQPVAFWCNPISGHNTLYWYLQNLGQGPELLIRYENEEAVDDSQLPKDRFSAERLKGVDSTLKIQPAELGDSAVYLCASSLGSLAGGREQFFGPGTRLTVL.

The chain joins TRBV14 to TRBJ1-2, with 7 bases identical to TRBD1. From germline, CDR1 is SGHDN and CDR2 FVKESK. Trimming cost V 2 bases and J 8 bases; bases outside gene matches: 8. This CDR3 contains 14 residues. CDR3 in amino acids: CASSQSQGVGGYTF. The CDR3 DNA reads TGTGCCAGCAGCCAAAGCCAGGGGGTTGGGGGCTACACCTTC.

The rearrangement uses TRBV7-2 and TRBJ1-5, with TRBD1 matching 7 bases. Trimming removed 5 bases from V and 3 bases from J; junction bases left unmatched: 7. Germline V gives CDR1 SGHTA, CDR2 FQGNSA. The CDR3 contains 15 residues. The CDR3 DNA reads TGTGCCAGCAGCGCGACAGGGAGATTCAATCAGCCCCAGCATTTT. Its translation: CASSATGRFNQPQHF.

This clone was found once. The genes are TRBV2 and TRBJ1-2, with 8 nucleotides matching TRBD1. This CDR3 has 13 residues. The germline V gene has CDR1 SNHLY and CDR2 FYNNEI. V trimming: 4 bases; J trimming: 7 bases; junction bases outside the gene matches: 5. CDR3 bases: TGTGCCAGCAGTGCAGGGGGCTCTCTTGGCTACACCTTC. Protein: CASSAGGSLGYTF.

The rearrangement links TRBV7-8 to TRBJ2-1; TRBD1 might be the D (5 bases). Trimming took off 5 bases at V and 10 bases at J, with 18 bases between the two ends. Germline V gene sequence: CDR1 SGHVS, CDR2 FQNEAQ. This CDR3 contains 14 residues. The CDR3 protein is CASSPGHDPKEQFF. The CDR3 DNA is TGTGCCAGCAGCCCAGGGCACGACCCTAAAGAGCAGTTCTTC.

This chain connects TRBV6-1 to TRBJ2-7; maybe TRBD2 (6 bases). This CDR3 comprises 15 residues. Germline V lookup: CDR1 MNHNS, CDR2 SASEGT. V was pared by 1 base and J by 3 bases, with 13 bases between. CDR3 sequence: CASSEVGLPYYEQYF. The CDR3 coding sequence is TGTGCCAGCAGTGAAGTGGGACTTCCTTACTACGAGCAGTACTTC.

The chain joins TRBV7-3 to TRBJ2-6, with D tentatively TRBD2 (5 bases). Germline-derived CDR1 and CDR2 are SGHTA and FQGTGA. The CDR3 sequence is 16 residues long. Trimming left V 2 bases short and J 0 bases short, with 8 bases between. The CDR3 reads CASSLVRDSGANVLTF. The CDR3 DNA sequence: TGTGCCAGCAGCTTAGTCCGGGACTCTGGGGCCAACGTCCTGACTTTC.

The V and J genes are TRBV6-6 and TRBJ1-2; a weak D match, TRBD1 (6 bases). This CDR3 is built from 15 residues. Trimming took off 6 bases at V and 4 bases at J, with 18 bases between the two ends. The germline CDR1 and CDR2 sequences are MNHNY and SVGAGI (reference sequence). Here the CDR3 DNA reads TGTGCCAGCAGCACCTCTCAGGGGAATGCCTATGGCTACACCTTC. This gives the protein CASSTSQGNAYGYTF.

The chain is built from TRBV21-1 and TRBJ2-7; no check of the table's D call, TRBD1, against the DNA was made. TRBV21-1 is a recognized pseudogene. This CDR3 is 17 amino acids long. CDR3 protein: CASSKPEGQGNSYEQYV. In DNA form, the CDR3 reads TGTGCCAGCAGCAAGCCCGAAGGGCAGGGAAACTCCTACGAGCAGTACGTC.

The J gene is TRBJ2-1, the V gene TRBV6-1; TRBD2 is a possible D gene (5 bases). V lost 0 bases and J lost 7, with 22 bases in between. The CDR3 length is 18 residues. The germline V gene has CDR1 MNHNS and CDR2 SASEGT. The CDR3 reads CASSEAVGLASLRNEQFF. The CDR3 DNA is TGTGCCAGCAGTGAAGCGGTGGGGTTGGCTAGCTTAAGGAATGAGCAGTTCTTC.

The chain carries TRBV2 and TRBJ2-3; D is possibly TRBD2 (6 bases). Deletions cut 6 bases from V and 3 bases from J, with 13 bases between. Looked up from germline, CDR1 is SNHLY and CDR2 is FYNNEI. This CDR3 has 14 amino acids. In nucleotides, the CDR3 is TGTGCCAGCAGAGCTCCGGGACTGACAGATACGCAGTATTTT. Translating it yields CASRAPGLTDTQYF.

V gene TRBV3-1 (or the pseudogene TRBV3-2) combines with J gene TRBJ2-1, with TRBD2 identical over 12 bases. Trimming removed 2 bases from V and 6 bases from J; junction bases left unmatched: 2. This CDR3 comprises 15 residues. Germline CDR1 reads LGHDT; CDR2 reads YNNKEL (reference sequence). The CDR3 sequence is CASSQLAGGPNEQFF. The CDR3, as DNA: TGTGCCAGCAGCCAACTAGCGGGAGGGCCCAATGAGCAGTTCTTC.

V is TRBV10-3 and J is TRBJ1-6, with D perhaps matching TRBD1 (6 bases). This CDR3 has 15 residues. Trimming removed 3 bases at V and 8 bases at J, with 14 bases between. The germline V gene encodes CDR1 ENHRY and CDR2 SYGVKD. The chain's CDR3 is CAISDPGVGHSPLHF. CDR3 in DNA: TGTGCCATCAGTGATCCAGGGGTTGGTCATTCACCCCTCCACTTT.

The sample holds one count of this clone. The rearrangement uses TRBV5-1 and TRBJ2-1; D unresolved. Per the germline V gene, CDR1 is SGHRS and CDR2 is YFSETQ. CDR3 length: 11 amino acids. The V and J ends lost 6 bases and 8 bases respectively, with 9 bases between them. The CDR3 here is CASTFAHEQFF. In DNA form, the CDR3 reads TGCGCCAGCACCTTCGCGCATGAGCAGTTCTTC.

This clone turned up a few times. The V gene is TRBV7-8, the J gene TRBJ2-2, with TRBD2 identical over 14 bases. The germline V gene has CDR1 SGHVS and CDR2 FQNEAQ. CDR3 length equals 18 residues. V shed 6 bases, J shed 7 bases, and the junction held 13 bases outside the gene matches. The CDR3: CASRLGTSGSHTNGELFF. The CDR3 nucleotides are TGTGCCAGCAGACTCGGGACTAGCGGGAGTCACACCAACGGGGAGCTGTTTTTT.

This rearrangement joins TRBV5-4 to TRBJ1-1; D may be TRBD1 (5 bases). The CDR3 spans 15 residues. Trimming took 2 bases from V and 1 from J, leaving 12 bases between them. Germline values: CDR1 SGHNT, CDR2 YYREEE (reference sequence). CDR3 loop: CASSFQGARNTEAFF. DNA of the CDR3: TGTGCCAGCAGCTTCCAAGGGGCCCGGAACACTGAAGCTTTCTTT.

The sample holds a few counts of this clone. The DNA for the CDR3 is TGTGCCAGCTCACTCACGCGACAGGGAAGGGGTGAAAAACTGTTTTTT. Its translation: CASSLTRQGRGEKLFF. The chain has TRBV18 and TRBJ1-4; 7 bases line up with TRBD1. In germline, CDR1 is KGHSH, CDR2 LQKENI. The CDR3 sequence is 16 residues long. Germline trimming cut 4 bases from V and 7 bases from J; bases unmatched to any gene: 12.

The rearrangement links TRBV6-1 to TRBJ2-7; D unresolved. This CDR3 contains 14 residues. Germline V gene sequence: CDR1 MNHNS, CDR2 SASEGT. V lost 3 bases and J lost 3, with 12 bases in between. The CDR3 region is CASSDLGGVYEQYV. CDR3 coding DNA: TGTGCCAGCAGTGATTTAGGTGGAGTCTACGAGCAGTACGTC.

This sequence joins TRBV9 and TRBJ2-3; the match to TRBD2 covers 15 bases. CDR1 and CDR2 from the germline V gene are SGDLS and YYNGEE. Unmatched junction bases numbered 3, after V lost 2 bases and J lost 2 bases. CDR3 length: 17 amino acids. CDR3 amino acids: CASSVGLAGGYTDTQYF. CDR3 nucleotide sequence: TGTGCCAGCAGCGTCGGACTAGCGGGAGGGTACACAGATACGCAGTATTTT.

The chain combines TRBV19 with TRBJ2-5; 11 bases match TRBD2. The junction had 14 bases not matched to a gene; V was cut back by 5 bases and J by 3 bases. From germline, CDR1 is LNHDA and CDR2 SQIVND (reference sequence). The CDR3 totals 18 residues. As DNA, the CDR3 is TGTGCCAGTAGTTCAAACTTATTAGGGACTAGCGGTAAAGAGACCCAGTACTTC. Amino acids: CASSSNLLGTSGKETQYF. The full variable domain, with the rest looked up from reference TRBV19 and TRBJ2-5, is DGGITQSPKYLFRKEGQNVTLSCEQNLNHDAMYWYRQDPGQGLRLIYYSQIVNDFQKGDIAEGYSVSREKKESFPLTVTSAQKNPTAFYLCASSSNLLGTSGKETQYFGPGTRLLVL.

This chain links TRBV19 with TRBJ1-2; TRBD1 is a possible D gene (6 bases). The CDR3 spans 15 residues. V gave up 0 bases and J gave up 4 bases, with 12 bases separating them. Germline CDR1 reads LNHDA; CDR2 reads SQIVND (reference sequence). The CDR3 loop reads CASSIDPGETYGYTF. The DNA of the CDR3 is TGTGCCAGTAGTATAGATCCAGGGGAGACCTATGGCTACACCTTC.

The chain couples TRBV6-1 to TRBJ1-4, with D maybe TRBD1 (6 bases). This CDR3 is 16 amino acids long. Trimming took 3 bases from V and 8 from J, leaving 19 bases between them. Germline-derived CDR1 and CDR2 are MNHNS and SASEGT. The CDR3 bases are TGTGCCAGCAGTGACGCCCTTGACAGGTTCAAGGAAAAACTGTTTTTT. Encoded protein: CASSDALDRFKEKLFF.

The V gene is TRBV5-1, the J gene TRBJ2-1; the D is unclear. The CDR3 spans 15 residues. Between the trimmed V and J ends, which lost 0 bases and 4 bases, there was a span of 11 bases. CDR1 SGHRS and CDR2 YFSETQ come from the germline V gene. The CDR3 DNA follows: TGCGCCAGCAGCTTGGAAGGTAGCCAGTACAATGAGCAGTTCTTC. Protein sequence: CASSLEGSQYNEQFF.

The chain links TRBV29-1 to TRBJ2-1, with TRBD2 identical over 11 bases. Germline values: CDR1 SQVTM, CDR2 ANQGSEA. The V gene end was trimmed by 7 bases and the J gene end by 3 bases; junction bases not matched to a gene: 5. The CDR3 has 14 residues. The CDR3 nucleotides read TGCAGCGGACGACTAGCGGGAAACTACAATGAGCAGTTCTTC. This codes for CSGRLAGNYNEQFF.

The chain uses TRBV30 and TRBJ1-1, with 7 bases that match TRBD1. Germline CDR1 and CDR2: GTSNPN and SVGIG (reference sequence). The CDR3 is 13 residues long. Trimming at V came to 0 bases and at J to 12 bases, leaving 10 bases not matched to a gene. CDR3 coding DNA: TGTGCCTGGAGTGTACTCGACAGGGAGAGAACTTTCTTT. Protein: CAWSVLDRERTFF.

This chain joins TRBV5-5 and TRBJ1-6; tentative D call: TRBD1 (6 bases). The germline gives CDR1 SGHKS, CDR2 YYEKEE (reference sequence). The CDR3 has 15 residues. V lost 3 bases and J lost 6, with 13 bases in between. The CDR3 region is CASSWEQGPNSPLHF. In DNA, the CDR3 is TGTGCCAGCAGCTGGGAACAGGGCCCTAATTCACCCCTCCACTTT.

The chain has TRBV5-5 and TRBJ2-1, with 9 bases that match TRBD2. V lost 1 base, J lost 1 base, and 3 bases stayed unmatched. CDR3 length: 16 amino acids. Germline V gene lookup returns CDR1 SGHKS and CDR2 YYEKEE (reference sequence). In nucleotides, the CDR3 is TGTGCCAGCAGCTTGCTAGCGGGGCTATCCTACAATGAGCAGTTCTTC. Amino acid sequence: CASSLLAGLSYNEQFF.

The V call is TRBV28, the J call TRBJ1-2; 8 bases align to TRBD1. Germline V lookup: CDR1 MDHEN, CDR2 SYDVKM. The CDR3 sequence is 16 residues long. With V trimmed by 3 bases and J by 7 bases, 13 bases remained unmatched. CDR3 nucleotide sequence: TGTGCCAGCAGTTTGGGTTTCGGGACAGGAGCGTTTGGCTACACCTTC. It yields the protein CASSLGFGTGAFGYTF.